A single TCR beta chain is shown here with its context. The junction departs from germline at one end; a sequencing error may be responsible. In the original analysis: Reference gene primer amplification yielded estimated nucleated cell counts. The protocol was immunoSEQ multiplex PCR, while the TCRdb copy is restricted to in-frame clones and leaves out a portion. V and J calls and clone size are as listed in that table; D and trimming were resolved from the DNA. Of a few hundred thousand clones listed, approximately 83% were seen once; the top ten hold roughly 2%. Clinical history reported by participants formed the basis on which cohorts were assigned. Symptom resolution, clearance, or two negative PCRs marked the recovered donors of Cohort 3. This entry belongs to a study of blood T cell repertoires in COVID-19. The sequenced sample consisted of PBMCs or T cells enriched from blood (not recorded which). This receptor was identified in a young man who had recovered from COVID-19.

This CDR3 is CSAEPQSRLAFF. CDR3 DNA: TGCAGCGCTGAACCACAGTCCCGGCTGGCTTTCTTT. V is TRBV29-1 and J is TRBJ1-1; D ambiguous. This CDR3 has 12 residues. In germline, CDR1 is SQVTM, CDR2 ANQGSEA.